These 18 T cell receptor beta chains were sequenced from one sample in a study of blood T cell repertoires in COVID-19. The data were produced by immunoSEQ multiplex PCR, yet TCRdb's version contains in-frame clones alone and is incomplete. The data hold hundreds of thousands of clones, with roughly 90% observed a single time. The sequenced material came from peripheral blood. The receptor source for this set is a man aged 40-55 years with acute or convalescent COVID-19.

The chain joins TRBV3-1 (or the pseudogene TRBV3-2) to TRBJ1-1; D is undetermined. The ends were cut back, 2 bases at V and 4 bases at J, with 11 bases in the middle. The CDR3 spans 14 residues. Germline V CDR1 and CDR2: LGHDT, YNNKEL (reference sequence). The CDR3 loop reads CASSQQDIGTEAFF. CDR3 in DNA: TGTGCCAGCAGCCAACAAGACATCGGCACTGAAGCTTTCTTT.

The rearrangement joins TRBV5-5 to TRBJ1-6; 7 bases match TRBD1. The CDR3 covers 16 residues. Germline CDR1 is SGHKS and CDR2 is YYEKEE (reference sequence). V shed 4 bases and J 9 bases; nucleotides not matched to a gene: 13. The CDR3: CASSPDRDFVVSPLHF. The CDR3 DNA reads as TGTGCCAGCAGCCCAGACAGGGACTTTGTTGTTTCACCCCTCCACTTT.

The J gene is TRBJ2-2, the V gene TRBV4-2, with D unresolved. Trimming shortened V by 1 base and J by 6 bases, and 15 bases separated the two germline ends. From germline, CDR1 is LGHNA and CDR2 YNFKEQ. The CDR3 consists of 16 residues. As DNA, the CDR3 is TGTGCCAGCAGCCAAGTTGGCATCCTCAAGTCCGGGGAGCTGTTTTTT. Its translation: CASSQVGILKSGELFF.

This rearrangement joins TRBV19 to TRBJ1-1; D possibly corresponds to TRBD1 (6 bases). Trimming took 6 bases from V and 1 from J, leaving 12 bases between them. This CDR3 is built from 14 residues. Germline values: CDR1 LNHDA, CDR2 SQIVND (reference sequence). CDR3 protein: CASSLGTPNTEAFF. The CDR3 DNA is TGTGCCAGTAGCCTTGGGACACCGAACACTGAAGCTTTCTTT.

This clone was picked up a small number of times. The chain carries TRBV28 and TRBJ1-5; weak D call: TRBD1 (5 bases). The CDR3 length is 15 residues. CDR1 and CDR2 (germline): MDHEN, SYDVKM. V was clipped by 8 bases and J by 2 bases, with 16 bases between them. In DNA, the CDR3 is TGTGCCAGCCACGGGGGGTGGTCGGGCAATCAGCCCCAGCATTTT. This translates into CASHGGWSGNQPQHF. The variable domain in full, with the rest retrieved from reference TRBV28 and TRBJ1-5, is DVKVTQSSRYLVKRTGEKVFLECVQDMDHENMFWYRQDPGLGLRLIYFSYDVKMKEKGDIPEGYSVSREKKERFSLILESASTNQTSMYLCASHGGWSGNQPQHFGDGTRLSIL.

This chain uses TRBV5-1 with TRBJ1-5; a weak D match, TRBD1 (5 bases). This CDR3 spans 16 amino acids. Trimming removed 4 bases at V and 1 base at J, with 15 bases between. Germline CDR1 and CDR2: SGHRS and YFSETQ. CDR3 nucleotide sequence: TGCGCCAGCAGCAAGGACACCTTGGGGAGCAATCAGCCCCAGCATTTT. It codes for CASSKDTLGSNQPQHF.

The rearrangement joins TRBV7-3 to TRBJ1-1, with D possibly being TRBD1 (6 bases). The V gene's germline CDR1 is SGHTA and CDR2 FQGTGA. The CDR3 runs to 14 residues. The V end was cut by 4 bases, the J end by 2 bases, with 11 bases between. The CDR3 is CASSSQGPNTEAFF. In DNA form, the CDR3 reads TGTGCCAGCAGCTCACAGGGCCCTAACACTGAAGCTTTCTTT.

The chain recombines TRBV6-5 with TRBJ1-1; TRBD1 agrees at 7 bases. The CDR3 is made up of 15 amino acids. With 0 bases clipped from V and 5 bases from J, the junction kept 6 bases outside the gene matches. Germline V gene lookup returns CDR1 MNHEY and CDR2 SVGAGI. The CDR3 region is CASSYSWAGGTEAFF. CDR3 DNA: TGTGCCAGCAGTTACTCATGGGCAGGGGGGACTGAAGCTTTCTTT.

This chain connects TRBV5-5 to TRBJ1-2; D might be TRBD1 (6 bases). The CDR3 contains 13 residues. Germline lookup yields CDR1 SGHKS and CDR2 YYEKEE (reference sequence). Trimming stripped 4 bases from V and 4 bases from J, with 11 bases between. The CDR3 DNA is TGTGCCAGCAGCGGGACACCCTCCTATGGCTACACCTTC. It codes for CASSGTPSYGYTF.

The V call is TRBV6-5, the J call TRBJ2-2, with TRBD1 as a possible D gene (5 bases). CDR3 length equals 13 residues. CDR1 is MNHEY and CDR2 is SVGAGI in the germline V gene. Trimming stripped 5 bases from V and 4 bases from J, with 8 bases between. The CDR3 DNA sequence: TGTGCCAGCAGTCTACAGGTCACCGGGGAGCTGTTTTTT. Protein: CASSLQVTGELFF.

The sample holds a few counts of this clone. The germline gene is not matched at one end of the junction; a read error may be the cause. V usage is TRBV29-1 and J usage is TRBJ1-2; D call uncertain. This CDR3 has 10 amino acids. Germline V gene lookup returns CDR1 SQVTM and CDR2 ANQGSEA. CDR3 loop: CSVEVRVRFF. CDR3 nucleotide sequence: TGCAGCGTTGAAGTGAGGGTTCGGTTCTTC.

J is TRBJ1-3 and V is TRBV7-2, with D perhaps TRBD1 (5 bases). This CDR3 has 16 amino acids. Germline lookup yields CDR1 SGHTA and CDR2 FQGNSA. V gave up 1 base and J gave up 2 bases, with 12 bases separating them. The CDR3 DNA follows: TGTGCCAGCAGCTTAGTACAGGCCGGTACTGGAAACACCATATATTTT. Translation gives CASSLVQAGTGNTIYF.

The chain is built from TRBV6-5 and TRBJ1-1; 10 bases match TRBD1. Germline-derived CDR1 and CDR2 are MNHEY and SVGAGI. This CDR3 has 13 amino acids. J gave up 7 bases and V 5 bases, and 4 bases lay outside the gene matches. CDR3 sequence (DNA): TGTGCCAGCAGTCGGGACAGGGGCTATGAAGCTTTCTTT. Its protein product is CASSRDRGYEAFF.

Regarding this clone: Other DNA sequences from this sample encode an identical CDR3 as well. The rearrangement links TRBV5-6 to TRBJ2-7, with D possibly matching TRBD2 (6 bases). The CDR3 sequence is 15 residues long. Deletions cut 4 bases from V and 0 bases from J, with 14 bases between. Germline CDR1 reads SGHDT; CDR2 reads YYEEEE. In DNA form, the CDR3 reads TGTGCCAGCAGCCTGGGTGGGACTGTCTCCTACGAGCAGTACTTC. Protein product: CASSLGGTVSYEQYF. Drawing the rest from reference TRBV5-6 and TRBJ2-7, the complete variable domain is DAGVTQSPTHLIKTRGQQVTLRCSPKSGHDTVSWYQQALGQGPQFIFQYYEEEERQRGNFPDRFSGHQFPNYSSELNVNALLLGDSALYLCASSLGGTVSYEQYFGPGTRLTVT.

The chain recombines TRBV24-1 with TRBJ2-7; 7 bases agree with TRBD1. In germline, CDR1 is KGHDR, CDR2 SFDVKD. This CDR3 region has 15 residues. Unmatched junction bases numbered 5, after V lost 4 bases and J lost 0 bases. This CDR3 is CATSDPTGSSYEQYF. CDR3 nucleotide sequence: TGTGCCACCAGTGACCCGACAGGGTCCTCCTACGAGCAGTACTTC.

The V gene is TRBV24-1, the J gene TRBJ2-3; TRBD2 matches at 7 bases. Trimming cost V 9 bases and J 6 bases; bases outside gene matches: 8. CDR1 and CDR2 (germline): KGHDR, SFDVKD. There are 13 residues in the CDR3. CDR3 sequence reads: CATASGLEDTQYF. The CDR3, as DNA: TGTGCCACCGCTAGCGGCTTAGAGGATACGCAGTATTTT.

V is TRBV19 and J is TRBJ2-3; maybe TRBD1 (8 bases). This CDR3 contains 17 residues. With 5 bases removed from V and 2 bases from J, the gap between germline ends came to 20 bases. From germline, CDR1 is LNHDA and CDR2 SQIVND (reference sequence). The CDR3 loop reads CASSWGRATGDTDTQYF. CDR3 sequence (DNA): TGTGCCAGTAGTTGGGGGAGGGCGACAGGGGACACAGATACGCAGTATTTT.

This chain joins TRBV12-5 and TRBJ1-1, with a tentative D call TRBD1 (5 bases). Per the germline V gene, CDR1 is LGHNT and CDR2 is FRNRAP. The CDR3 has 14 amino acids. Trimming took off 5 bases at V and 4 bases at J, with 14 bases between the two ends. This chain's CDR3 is CASGTKQVGTEAFF. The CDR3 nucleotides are TGTGCTAGTGGTACCAAACAGGTAGGCACTGAAGCTTTCTTT.